A selection of T cell receptor beta chains follows, all from one sample in a study of cytomegalovirus exposure and HLA in healthy donors. Assay: immunoSEQ multiplex PCR; the TCRdb copy retains only in-frame clones and omits some. The data show roughly 230,000 clones, about 85% seen once. The sequenced material came from PBMCs. Receptors originate from a girl under 10 years old in good health and CMV-seronegative. Both conserved end residues are part of each CDR3. The D gene is left open where the match is weak. Size is omitted from some rows. Given values are once, few, many or a class for expanded clones.

. | TRBJ1-6 | TRBV5-1 | . | TGCGCCAGCAGCTTACAGGGTCACGATTCACCCCTCCACTTT | CASSLQGHDSPLHF
. | TRBJ1-2 | TRBV10-2 | TRBD1 | TGCGCCAGCAGAAAGACAGGGGGTGACTATGGCTACACCTTC | CASRKTGGDYGYTF
. | TRBJ2-5 | TRBV18 | . | TGTGCCAGCTCACCACCGGCGGGCGTGGAGACCCAGTACTTC | CASSPPAGVETQYF
. | TRBJ2-7 | TRBV27 | TRBD2 | TGTGCCAGCAGACTAGCGGGAGGGTCCTACGAGCAGTACTTC | CASRLAGGSYEQYF
. | TRBJ2-3 | TRBV12-5 | TRBD2 | TGTGCTAGTGGTTTGGGACTAGCCGGAGGGGATACGCAGTATTTT | CASGLGLAGGDTQYF
. | TRBJ2-1 | TRBV11-2 | TRBD2 | TGTGCCAGCGGGACTAGCAGATACAATGAGCAGTTCTTC | CASGTSRYNEQFF
. | TRBJ2-5 | TRBV10-3 | TRBD2 | TGTGCCATCAGTGCGGGAGGGGAGACCCAGTACTTC | CAISAGGETQYF
. | TRBJ2-5 | TRBV4-2 | TRBD2 | TGTGCCAGCAGCCCCCGGACTAGCGGAAATGCCCAAGAGACCCAGTACTTC | CASSPRTSGNAQETQYF
. | TRBJ2-2 | TRBV7-9 | . | TGTGCCAGCAGCGACCAGGGAGGTTCCGGGGAGCTGTTTTTT | CASSDQGGSGELFF
. | TRBJ1-4 | TRBV9 | TRBD1 | TGTGCCAGCAGCTACGGGGACAGGCGAGCTGAAAAACTGTTTTTT | CASSYGDRRAEKLFF
few | TRBJ2-7 | TRBV10-2 | TRBD2 | TGCGCCAGCATTCCAGGGGGGACTAGCCGCTACGAGCAGTACTTC | CASIPGGTSRYEQYF
few | TRBJ1-1 | TRBV19 | TRBD1 | TGTGCCAGTACGCAGGGAACAGGGGGATACACTGAAGCTTTCTTT | CASTQGTGGYTEAFF
. | TRBJ1-4 | TRBV27 | . | TGTGCCAGCAACGGTGAAAAACTGTTTTTT | CASNGEKLFF
. | TRBJ2-7 | TRBV5-1 | . | TGCGCCAGCAGCCTATCCCCTAGGGGAATACCCTACGAGCAGTACTTC | CASSLSPRGIPYEQYF
. | TRBJ2-7 | TRBV5-1 | TRBD2 | TGCGCCAGCAGCTTGGGTCTAGCGGGGGGACTCTCCTACGAGCAGTACTTC | CASSLGLAGGLSYEQYF
. | TRBJ1-4 | TRBV7-9 | . | TGTGCCAGCAGCTTGCGTGAAAAACTGTTTTTT | CASSLREKLFF
. | TRBJ1-4 | TRBV21-1 | . | TGTGCCAGCACCCCGAATGAAAAACTGTTTTTT | CASTPNEKLFF
. | TRBJ2-2 | TRBV18 | TRBD2 | TGTGCCAGCTCACCACCGAGGACTAGCGGCACCGGGGAGCTGTTTTTT | CASSPPRTSGTGELFF
few | TRBJ1-2 | TRBV21-1 | . | TGTGCCAGCAGCAAAGAGGGGCGGACAGAGTCTAACTATGGCTACACCTTC | CASSKEGRTESNYGYTF
. | TRBJ1-2 | TRBV15 | . | TGTGCCACCAGCAGAGATCAATACGGGGGTGGCTACACCTTC | CATSRDQYGGGYTF
. | TRBJ2-7 | TRBV27 | TRBD1 | TGTGCCAGCAGTTTAATTGGGACAGAGGGGCCCTACGAGCAGTACTTC | CASSLIGTEGPYEQYF
. | TRBJ2-1 | TRBV10-3 | TRBD2 | TGTGCCACGCGGGACTACCCCTACAATGAGCAGTTCTTC | CATRDYPYNEQFF
. | TRBJ1-1 | TRBV29-1 | . | TGCAGCGTTGGTGCGCGTCAGAACACTGAAGCTTTCTTT | CSVGARQNTEAFF
. | TRBJ2-3 | TRBV6-5 | . | TGTGCCAGCAGTTACTCGCGTAGCGGCTTCTCAGATACGCAGTATTTT | CASSYSRSGFSDTQYF
. | TRBJ1-2 | TRBV2 | . | TGTGCCAGCAGTGAAAGCACAGCCAGGAACTATGGCTACACCTTC | CASSESTARNYGYTF
. | TRBJ2-7 | TRBV6-6 | . | TGTGCCAGCAGAAAGATACAGACCGCCTACGAGCAGTACTTC | CASRKIQTAYEQYF
. | TRBJ2-7 | TRBV5-8 | TRBD2 | TGTGCCAGCAGCTCGGTTCCCATAGCGGGGTCCTACGAGCAGTACTTC | CASSSVPIAGSYEQYF
. | TRBJ2-3 | TRBV5-6 | . | TGTGCCAGCAGCTTGCCCGACTACAGGGTAAGCACAGATACGCAGTATTTT | CASSLPDYRVSTDTQYF
. | TRBJ2-7 | TRBV27 | TRBD2 | TGTGCCAGCAGTTTTGGACTAGCGGGAACCTACGAGCAGTACTTC | CASSFGLAGTYEQYF
. | TRBJ2-7 | TRBV28 | TRBD1 | TGTGCCAGCATAGAGACGGGACAGCTCGAGCAGTACTTC | CASIETGQLEQYF
. | TRBJ2-3 | TRBV30 | . | TGTGCCTGGACCGCGAAAGCGGGTGCAGATACGCAGTATTTT | CAWTAKAGADTQYF
. | TRBJ2-7 | TRBV2 | . | TGTGCCAGCAGTGAGGGGCAGCTGACCCCCTACGAGCAGTACTTC | CASSEGQLTPYEQYF
. | TRBJ1-3 | TRBV7-9 | . | TGTGCCAGCAGCGGAGACGGGCGCCAGGACATCGGAAACACCATATATTTT | CASSGDGRQDIGNTIYF
. | TRBJ2-1 | TRBV5-1 | TRBD2 | TGCGCCAGCAGCCCTGGACTAGCGGGGGCTAACTACAATGAGCAGTTCTTC | CASSPGLAGANYNEQFF
. | TRBJ1-2 | TRBV7-9 | TRBD1 | TGTTCCAGCAGCACACAGAACTTTAGGGACAGTAACTATGGCTACACCTTC | CSSSTQNFRDSNYGYTF
. | TRBJ2-7 | TRBV30 | . | TGTGCCTGGAGGCCCCTAGCAGTCGGCTACGAGCAGTACTTC | CAWRPLAVGYEQYF
once | TRBJ2-7 | TRBV29-1 | TRBD2 | TGCAGCGTTCTTGCCGGGACTAGCTCCTACGAGCAGTACTTC | CSVLAGTSSYEQYF
. | TRBJ2-7 | TRBV19 | TRBD1 | TGTGCCAGTAGTATTCGGGACAGATACTACGAGCAGTACTTC | CASSIRDRYYEQYF
. | TRBJ2-7 | TRBV11-2 | . | TGTGCCAGCAGCTTAGTCCCAGGGGTCGACGAGCAGTACTTC | CASSLVPGVDEQYF
. | TRBJ1-1 | TRBV10-1 | . | TGCGCCAGCAGCGACGGGGTGAGGGACACTGAAGCTTTCTTT | CASSDGVRDTEAFF